This note documents a single T cell receptor beta chain sequence. Its cognate antigen is unknown. One end of the junction varies from germline; a read error may be responsible. TCRdb re-derived calls from the multiplex PCR reads in MiXCR, one entry per CDR3 protein. This sample has about 230,000 distinct CDR3 sequences, with roughly 30% found just once. Samples came from axillary lymph nodes draining the breast cancer. This sample was included in a study of breast tumors, draining lymph nodes, adjacent tissues. Study conclusions and caveats: Data only fit, rather than demonstrated, lymph node origin of most tumor T cells. Data fit most tumor T cells coming from lymph node, expanding in tumor. Tumor repertoires ranked between lymph nodes and nontumor tissue in diversity, with V and J gene preferences.

Germline values: CDR1 KGHDR, CDR2 SFDVKD. The CDR3 spans 13 residues. This clonotype originated in a female donor with breast cancer. Some clones in this sample may be carry-over from other donors' samples. The specimen sequenced was axillary lymph node tissue. The genes are TRBV24-1 and TRBJ2-2; possible D gene TRBD2, 6 bases. Here the CDR3 DNA reads TGTGCCACCAGTGACACTAACACCGGGGGGCTGTTTTTT. This codes for CATSDTNTGGLFF.